Listed below are T cell receptor beta chains from one sample, sequenced in a study of resident and recirculating memory T cells in vitiligo. Clones were read by immunoSEQ multiplex PCR, and TCRdb kept only the in-frame ones, dropping some. Of 40,000 to 50,000 clones in the sample, around 90% were seen once. The specimen was blood. The source is a male donor with vitiligo. Both conserved end residues are part of each CDR3. D genes are given only for firm matches. Clone size is shown for a subset of rows, as once, few, many or a class of expanded clone.

D	J	size	V	length	CDR3	DNA
TRBD2	TRBJ2-3	.	TRBV30	13	CAWRLAGRDTQYF	TGTGCCTGGAGACTAGCGGGGCGGGATACGCAGTATTTT
.	TRBJ2-7	.	TRBV7-2	12	CASSLQGYEQYF	TGTGCCAGCAGCCTCCAGGGATACGAGCAGTACTTC
.	TRBJ1-6	.	TRBV4-3	14	CASSQAQGNSPLHF	TGCGCCAGCAGCCAAGCACAGGGTAATTCACCCCTCCACTTT
.	TRBJ2-1	.	TRBV2	12	CASSEMGSEQFF	TGTGCCAGCAGTGAAATGGGGAGTGAGCAGTTCTTC
.	TRBJ1-2	.	TRBV25-1	12	CASSETHYGYTF	TGTGCCAGCAGTGAAACACACTATGGCTACACCTTC
TRBD2	TRBJ2-1	once	TRBV9	15	CASSVGRGAGNEQFF	TGTGCCAGCAGCGTAGGGCGGGGGGCCGGGAATGAGCAGTTCTTC
TRBD1	TRBJ1-4	.	TRBV6-1	14	CASSPGQGSEKLFF	TGTGCCAGCAGCCCCGGACAGGGAAGCGAAAAACTGTTTTTT
.	TRBJ2-7	.	TRBV5-5	17	CASSLPPGQLGTGEQYF	TGTGCCAGCAGCTTGCCGCCCGGACAGCTCGGGACCGGCGAGCAGTACTTC
.	TRBJ1-4	.	TRBV15	15	CATSREGATNEKLFF	TGTGCCACCAGCAGAGAGGGAGCAACTAATGAAAAACTGTTTTTT
TRBD2	TRBJ2-1	.	TRBV11-3	16	CASSLPSPGGGNEQFF	TGTGCCAGCAGCTTACCGAGCCCTGGGGGGGGAAATGAGCAGTTCTTC
TRBD1	TRBJ2-3	.	TRBV19	14	CASSASGGTDTQYF	TGTGCCAGTAGTGCTTCAGGGGGAACAGATACGCAGTATTTT
.	TRBJ1-2	.	TRBV9	16	CASSPEVEIGYYGYTF	TGTGCCAGCAGCCCCGAGGTAGAGATAGGTTACTATGGCTACACCTTC
.	TRBJ2-3	.	TRBV4-3	14	CASSQDQGTDTQYF	TGCGCCAGCAGCCAAGATCAGGGTACAGATACGCAGTATTTT
.	TRBJ2-7	.	TRBV5-4	13	CASSSKQGVEQYF	TGTGCCAGCAGCTCGAAACAGGGTGTCGAGCAGTACTTC
.	TRBJ1-1	.	TRBV27	14	CASRPGGTVTEAFF	TGTGCCAGCAGGCCTGGGGGCACGGTCACTGAAGCTTTCTTT
.	TRBJ2-7	.	TRBV11-1	15	CASSSSTGSWNEQYF	TGTGCCAGCAGCTCCTCCACAGGTTCTTGGAACGAGCAGTACTTC
TRBD1	TRBJ2-3	.	TRBV19	15	CASRDRASSTDTQYF	TGTGCCAGTAGGGACAGGGCAAGCAGCACAGATACGCAGTATTTT
TRBD2	TRBJ2-5	few	TRBV5-1	17	CASSLSPSGINQETQYF	TGCGCCAGCAGCTTAAGTCCTAGCGGGATTAACCAAGAGACCCAGTACTTC
TRBD1	TRBJ1-6	.	TRBV6-5	13	CASSQGADSPLHF	TGTGCCAGCAGTCAGGGGGCCGATTCACCCCTCCACTTT
.	TRBJ2-3	.	TRBV7-6	13	CASQGRGTDTQYF	TGTGCCAGCCAGGGTCGCGGCACAGATACGCAGTATTTT
.	TRBJ1-2	few	TRBV4-3	13	CASSQSGVYGYTF	TGCGCCAGCAGCCAGTCGGGTGTTTATGGCTACACCTTC
.	TRBJ2-1	.	TRBV5-6	15	CASSPEALVQNEQFF	TGTGCCAGCAGCCCCGAGGCGCTAGTCCAGAATGAGCAGTTCTTC
.	TRBJ2-5	.	TRBV27	15	CASSQGLALGETQYF	TGTGCCAGCAGCCAGGGGCTAGCCCTTGGAGAGACCCAGTACTTC
.	TRBJ1-1	.	TRBV5-1	13	CASSSGKNTEAFF	TGCGCCAGCAGCTCGGGGAAGAACACTGAAGCTTTCTTT
.	TRBJ1-5	once	TRBV11-2	11	CTRAGSEPQHF	TGTACCCGGGCGGGTTCCGAGCCCCAGCATTTT
.	TRBJ2-3	.	TRBV9	15	CASSVPGGYTDTQYF	TGTGCCAGCAGCGTACCTGGGGGCTACACAGATACGCAGTATTTT
.	TRBJ1-2	.	TRBV7-2	16	CASSPSGASNGYGYTF	TGTGCCAGCAGCCCGAGCGGGGCGTCGAACGGCTATGGCTACACCTTC
.	TRBJ1-6	.	TRBV2	14	CASSEQGLNSPLHF	TGTGCCAGCAGTGAACAGGGGCTCAATTCACCCCTCCACTTT
TRBD2	TRBJ2-1	.	TRBV10-3	14	CAISELAGGLEQFF	TGTGCCATCAGTGAGCTAGCGGGGGGTCTCGAGCAGTTCTTC
.	TRBJ2-1	.	TRBV19	14	CASNQGSPYNEQFF	TGTGCCAGTAATCAGGGCAGCCCATACAATGAGCAGTTCTTC
.	TRBJ2-2	.	TRBV11-2	16	CASSLRGRVNTGELFF	TGTGCCAGCAGCTTACGAGGGCGGGTTAACACCGGGGAGCTGTTTTTT
.	TRBJ2-1	.	TRBV15	15	CATSRDGGAVNEQFF	TGTGCCACCAGCAGAGATGGGGGGGCGGTCAATGAGCAGTTCTTC
.	TRBJ2-7	.	TRBV2	13	CASSGGLGNEQYF	TGTGCCAGCAGTGGTGGGTTGGGCAACGAGCAGTACTTC
.	TRBJ1-1	.	TRBV5-1	14	CASSMLGANTEAFF	TGCGCCAGCAGCATGTTAGGGGCGAACACTGAAGCTTTCTTT
TRBD2	TRBJ2-7	.	TRBV7-9	17	CASSLDGGGVAGGEQYF	TGTGCCAGCAGCTTAGACGGCGGGGGGGTCGCCGGTGGCGAGCAGTACTTC
.	TRBJ2-5	.	TRBV18	17	CASSPGWLSGSQETQYF	TGTGCCAGCTCACCGGGGTGGCTGAGCGGAAGCCAAGAGACCCAGTACTTC
.	TRBJ2-3	.	TRBV10-1	16	CASILTARSSTDTQYF	TGCGCCAGCATTTTAACAGCCAGATCTAGCACAGATACGCAGTATTTT
TRBD1	TRBJ1-5	.	TRBV6-5	15	CASSLTGGSNQPQHF	TGTGCCAGCAGCCTAACAGGGGGGAGCAATCAGCCCCAGCATTTT
TRBD2	TRBJ2-2	.	TRBV20-1	11	CSATTSGGQIF	TGCAGTGCTACTACTAGCGGGGGGCAGATTTTT
.	TRBJ1-5	.	TRBV18	14	CASSRGQGVEPQHF	TGTGCCAGCTCACGGGGACAAGGGGTTGAGCCCCAGCATTTT
TRBD2	TRBJ2-5	.	TRBV5-1	16	CASSLAASGPQETQYF	TGCGCCAGCAGCTTGGCGGCTAGCGGGCCCCAAGAGACCCAGTACTTC
.	TRBJ1-1	.	TRBV7-9	14	CASSSRSAAVTAFF	TGTGCCAGCAGCTCCCGATCCGCGGCGGTAACAGCTTTCTTT
.	TRBJ2-1	.	TRBV5-1	13	CASSSVSYNEQFF	TGCGCCAGCAGCTCCGTTTCCTACAATGAGCAGTTCTTC
.	TRBJ2-7	.	TRBV11-2	14	CASSLGGRTYEQYF	TGTGCCAGCAGCTTGGGGGGTAGGACCTACGAGCAGTACTTC
TRBD1	TRBJ2-7	.	TRBV29-1	12	CSVSRTGDEQYF	TGCAGCGTTTCTAGGACAGGGGACGAGCAGTACTTC
TRBD1	TRBJ2-7	.	TRBV2	14	CASSVEKGAGEQYF	TGTGCCAGCAGTGTAGAAAAGGGGGCCGGCGAGCAGTACTTC
TRBD2	TRBJ2-2	once	TRBV29-1	15	CSVAEAGLSTGELFF	TGCAGCGTTGCGGAAGCGGGACTCTCCACCGGGGAGCTGTTTTTT
.	TRBJ2-7	.	TRBV6-5	14	CASSRGNYPYEQYF	TGTGCCAGCAGCCGCGGTAACTACCCCTACGAGCAGTACTTC
.	TRBJ1-2	once	TRBV5-4	13	CASSLGVRDGYTF	TGTGCCAGCAGCTTGGGGGTCAGGGATGGCTACACCTTC
.	TRBJ1-1	.	TRBV2	12	CASTLWNTEAFF	TGTGCCAGTACATTATGGAACACTGAAGCTTTCTTT
TRBD2	TRBJ2-7	once	TRBV6-1	13	CASSDRGDDEQYF	TGTGCCAGCAGTGATCGGGGGGACGACGAGCAGTACTTC
.	TRBJ1-4	.	TRBV5-1	20	CASSLVPLRPGVMLNEKLFF	TGCGCCAGCAGCTTGGTTCCCCTACGTCCGGGGGTGATGCTTAATGAAAAACTGTTTTTT